Listed here are 5 T cell receptor beta chains from one sample, sequenced in a study of T cell repertoires in cytomegalovirus infection. These TCRs are of unknown antigen specificity. Using its own MiXCR run on the reads, TCRdb lists one record per CDR3 protein. The table has a few hundred thousand distinct CDR3 sequences, about two fifths seen once. The sequences come from cultured PBMCs, collected from culture after CMV antigen stimulation. All receptors come from a human donor in good health (CMV status not recorded). Some clones in this sample may be carry-over from other donors' samples.

The chain combines TRBV4-1 with TRBJ1-1; D unclear. CDR3 length equals 13 residues. V lost 1 base, J lost 8 bases, and 11 bases lay in between. CDR1 and CDR2 from the germline V gene are MGHRA and YSYEKL. CDR3 protein: CASSQVGFVEAFF. The CDR3 DNA sequence: TGCGCCAGCAGCCAAGTGGGGTTTGTGGAAGCTTTCTTT.

In its sample, this clonotype was seen a few times. J is TRBJ2-1 and V is TRBV30, with TRBD1 matching over 8 bases. Germline CDR1 and CDR2: GTSNPN and SVGIG (reference sequence). The V and J ends lost 0 bases and 4 bases, in that order; junction bases with no gene match: 8. CDR3 length: 16 amino acids. CDR3 in DNA: TGTGCCTGGAGTGTTTTAGCGACAGGGGCTTACAATGAGCAGTTCTTC. Protein: CAWSVLATGAYNEQFF.

This clonotype appeared a few times. The chain links TRBV7-2 to TRBJ2-4, with a tentative D call TRBD1 (5 bases). CDR1 and CDR2 from the germline V gene are SGHTA and FQGNSA. The length of the CDR3 is 15 residues. Trimming removed 5 bases at V and 0 bases at J, with 11 bases between. CDR3: CASSPSDRAKNIQYF. CDR3 sequence (DNA): TGTGCCAGCAGCCCCAGCGACAGAGCCAAAAACATTCAGTACTTC.

V usage is TRBV28 and J usage is TRBJ1-1; no definite D call. Trimming cost V 2 bases and J 4 bases, with 17 bases left between them. CDR3 length: 16 amino acids. CDR1 and CDR2 from the germline V gene are MDHEN and SYDVKM. CDR3 in DNA: TGTGCCAGCAGTTTAAATGGCAGGATCCCATTCACTGAAGCTTTCTTT. Its protein product is CASSLNGRIPFTEAFF.

The chain uses TRBV2 and TRBJ1-3, with 8 bases fitting TRBD1. CDR3 size: 14 residues. The V gene's germline CDR1 is SNHLY and CDR2 FYNNEI. Trimming at V came to 6 bases and at J to 2 bases, leaving 3 bases not matched to a gene. For the CDR3, the DNA is TGTGCCAGCAGACTCAGGGGGCCTGGAAACACCATATATTTT. This gives the protein CASRLRGPGNTIYF.